This TCR beta chain was sequenced for a study of blood T cell repertoires in COVID-19. The wider study: Specimens from acute and convalescent COVID-19 originated in the United States, Italy and Spain. Sample material is recorded as cDNA or gDNA derived from T cells, B-cell-depleted T cells, or PBMCs.

Germline V gives CDR1 MNHNY, CDR2 SVGAGI (reference sequence). V was pared by 5 bases and J by 7 bases, with 15 bases between. The CDR3 has 14 amino acids. Only in-frame clones appear in the TCRdb table, and some are missing; sequencing was by immunoSEQ multiplex PCR. The table shows roughly 230,000 clones, with roughly 90% occurring only once. Patients in Seattle were enrolled during active infection, then followed longitudinally. The chain has TRBV6-6 and TRBJ2-1; D gene ambiguous. This receptor was identified in a woman aged 60 to 75 with COVID-19, enrolled during active disease. Sequencing used peripheral blood. The CDR3 protein is CASSDGSSRNEQFF. As DNA, the CDR3 is TGTGCCAGCAGTGACGGGTCCAGTAGGAATGAGCAGTTCTTC.